Shown below are 32 T cell receptor beta chains from a single sample sequenced in a study of T-cell reconstitution after alpha-beta-depleted transplantation in children. Unique molecular identifiers were incorporated when the TCRbeta library was constructed. TCRdb reprocessed the PCR reads via MiXCR and lists one record per CDR3 protein. Of 250,000 to 300,000 distinct CDR3 sequences listed, 9.5% to 13% are singletons. The sequencing here drew on peripheral blood, taken 180 days after TCRalphabeta/CD19-depleted stem cell transplant. These receptors originate from a male patient aged 2 to 10 who had a stem cell transplant for chronic granulomatous disease, so the T cells may come from the graft donor.

This clonotype was seen many times. The chain uses TRBV29-1 and TRBJ2-2; 9 nucleotides match TRBD1. Trimming removed 7 bases from V and 0 bases from J; junction bases left unmatched: 6. In germline, CDR1 is SQVTM, CDR2 ANQGSEA. CDR3 size: 15 residues. The CDR3 sequence: CSASRQGANTGELFF. For the CDR3, the DNA is TGCAGCGCGAGCCGACAGGGGGCGAACACCGGGGAGCTGTTTTTT.

The sample holds many counts of this clonotype. The rearrangement uses TRBV7-9 and TRBJ2-3, with 8 bases aligning to TRBD2. This CDR3 is 12 amino acids long. Germline CDR1 is SEHNR and CDR2 is FQNEAQ (reference sequence). Germline trimming cut 5 bases from V and 8 bases from J; bases unmatched to any gene: 3. CDR3: CASSNTSGTQYF. In nucleotides, the CDR3 is TGTGCCAGCAGCAACACTAGCGGTACGCAGTATTTT.

There are many counts of this clonotype. V and J are TRBV20-1 and TRBJ2-2; 10 nucleotides agree with TRBD2. J was trimmed by 6 bases and V by 1 base; bases with no gene match: 5. CDR1 DFQATT and CDR2 SNEGSKA come from the germline V gene (reference sequence). The CDR3 is 15 amino acids. The CDR3 loop is CSARVLAGESGELFF. In nucleotides, the CDR3 is TGCAGTGCTAGAGTCCTAGCGGGAGAGTCCGGGGAGCTGTTTTTT.

This clonotype was seen a handful of times. The chain uses TRBV14 and TRBJ2-2; 8 bases line up with TRBD1. The V segment lost 6 bases and the J segment 3 bases; nucleotides outside the gene matches: 6. Germline CDR1 and CDR2: SGHDN and FVKESK. The CDR3 is made up of 15 amino acids. For the CDR3, the DNA is TGTGCCAGCAGTGGGCCCAGGGGGCACACCGGGGAGCTGTTTTTT. It translates to CASSGPRGHTGELFF.

This clonotype was counted at least ten times. The gene calls are TRBV28 and TRBJ2-7, with 16 bases identical to TRBD2. This CDR3 is 19 amino acids long. Losses at the gene ends were 6 bases for V and 4 bases for J; bases not matched to a gene: 15. CDR1 is MDHEN and CDR2 is SYDVKM in the germline V gene. The CDR3 region has the DNA TGTGCCAGCAGCCAGCGCGGGACTAGCGGGAGGGCCGAGGATTACGAGCAGTACTTC. Translating it yields CASSQRGTSGRAEDYEQYF. The full variable domain, its missing parts supplied by reference TRBV28 and TRBJ2-7, is DVKVTQSSRYLVKRTGEKVFLECVQDMDHENMFWYRQDPGLGLRLIYFSYDVKMKEKGDIPEGYSVSREKKERFSLILESASTNQTSMYLCASSQRGTSGRAEDYEQYFGPGTRLTVT.

This clonotype was seen repeatedly, ten times or more. The CDR3 loop reads CASSPLSTGLGNQPQHF. The CDR3 nucleotides are TGTGCCAGCAGTCCCCTCTCGACAGGGTTGGGCAATCAGCCCCAGCATTTT. The genes are TRBV28 and TRBJ1-5; 7 positions match TRBD1. Looked up from germline, CDR1 is MDHEN and CDR2 is SYDVKM. This CDR3 contains 17 residues. V shed 5 bases, J shed 2 bases, and the junction held 12 bases outside the gene matches.

This clonotype appeared many times. V is TRBV25-1 and J is TRBJ2-5; D ambiguous. This CDR3 has 14 residues. CDR1 is MGHDK and CDR2 is SYGVNS in the germline V gene. With 0 bases removed from V and 0 bases from J, the gap between germline ends came to 5 bases. CDR3 region: CASSEYRDQETQYF. The DNA of the CDR3 is TGTGCCAGCAGTGAATATCGGGACCAAGAGACCCAGTACTTC.

This clonotype appeared many times. The genes are TRBV28 and TRBJ2-1; D call uncertain. Germline loops: CDR1 MDHEN, CDR2 SYDVKM. The V gene lost 10 bases and the J gene lost 6 bases, with 10 bases spanning the gap. This CDR3 contains 11 residues. CDR3 amino acids: CATWGGNEQFF. CDR3 coding DNA: TGTGCCACCTGGGGTGGCAATGAGCAGTTCTTC.

This clonotype was found many times. This chain links TRBV9 with TRBJ2-7, with TRBD1 identical over 7 bases. Germline V gene data show CDR1 as SGDLS and CDR2 as YYNGEE. With V trimmed by 0 bases and J by 2 bases, 8 bases remained unmatched. This CDR3 comprises 16 residues. DNA of the CDR3: TGTGCCAGCAGCGTAGTGGACAGGATCGCTCCCTACGAGCAGTACTTC. Its translation: CASSVVDRIAPYEQYF.

This clonotype was counted ten times or more. The chain has TRBV20-1 and TRBJ2-1; 8 nucleotides align to TRBD1. The ends lost 6 bases at V and 0 bases at J; junction bases unmatched: 10. From germline, CDR1 is DFQATT and CDR2 SNEGSKA (reference sequence). The CDR3 length is 16 residues. Here the CDR3 reads CSAPRSQGASYNEQFF. The CDR3 DNA reads TGCAGTGCGCCGCGGTCTCAGGGGGCCTCCTACAATGAGCAGTTCTTC.

Note on this clonotype: A much larger clonotype is one base distant, so this may be a read error. Because the CDR3 is missing its conserved closing phenylalanine or tryptophan, this is likely a read error. The chain has TRBV11-2 and TRBJ2-3; TRBD1 agrees at 7 bases. J gave up 1 base and V 2 bases, and 3 bases lay outside the gene matches. Germline V CDR1 and CDR2: SGHAT, FQNNGV. The CDR3 contains 15 residues. This CDR3 reads CASSLTGARTDTQYY. The CDR3 coding sequence is TGTGCCAGCAGCTTAACAGGGGCCCGCACAGATACGCAGTATTAT.

The genes are TRBV15 and TRBJ2-7, with D possibly TRBD2 on 5 matching bases. V was clipped by 5 bases and J by 4 bases, with 12 bases between them. The germline gives CDR1 LNHNV, CDR2 YYDKDF (reference sequence). This CDR3 is built from 13 residues. Here the CDR3 reads CATSVNEGYEQYF. The CDR3 DNA follows: TGTGCCACCAGCGTTAATGAGGGATACGAGCAGTACTTC.

This clonotype was picked up a small number of times. The CDR3 reads CASSQDLSGNTIYF. The CDR3 DNA sequence: TGTGCCAGCTCACAAGATCTCTCTGGAAACACCATATATTTT. This chain connects TRBV18 to TRBJ1-3; no clear D gene. The germline V gene has CDR1 KGHSH and CDR2 LQKENI. The CDR3 is made up of 14 amino acids. V was pared by 4 bases and J by 0 bases, with 7 bases between.

The sample holds many counts of this clonotype. The gene calls are TRBV7-2 and TRBJ1-2; 8 bases match TRBD1. The ends lost 2 bases at V and 3 bases at J; junction bases unmatched: 11. CDR3 size: 17 residues. CDR1 and CDR2 (germline): SGHTA, FQGNSA. The CDR3 bases are TGTGCCAGCAGCTTACTGCAGGGGGCTCCTATTTACTATGGCTACACCTTC. This encodes CASSLLQGAPIYYGYTF.

This clonotype was seen ten or more times. V usage is TRBV6-1 and J usage is TRBJ2-7; perhaps TRBD1 as D (5 bases). The V gene lost 2 bases and the J gene lost 3 bases, with 14 bases spanning the gap. This CDR3 is built from 15 residues. Germline V gene lookup returns CDR1 MNHNS and CDR2 SASEGT. Written as DNA, the CDR3 is TGTGCCAGCAGTGAATACGACAGACGGATCTACGAGCAGTACTTC. It translates to CASSEYDRRIYEQYF.

This clonotype was observed at least ten times. This CDR3 reads CASSLKGTGLPKSYEQYF. In DNA, the CDR3 is TGTGCCAGCAGCTTAAAGGGGACAGGGCTCCCGAAGTCCTACGAGCAGTACTTC. The rearrangement links TRBV11-2 to TRBJ2-7; 9 positions match TRBD1. The CDR3 has 18 residues. Trimming took 2 bases from V and 1 from J; bases not matched to a gene: 12. Germline loops: CDR1 SGHAT, CDR2 FQNNGV.

This clonotype was seen at least ten times. The J gene is TRBJ2-7, the V gene TRBV27, with 8 bases lining up with TRBD2. V lost 4 bases, J lost 3 bases, and 2 bases stayed unmatched. The CDR3 is 13 amino acids. CDR1 and CDR2 from the germline V gene are MNHEY and SMNVEV (reference sequence). CDR3 sequence (DNA): TGTGCCAGCAGTTACGGGGGGGACTACGAGCAGTACTTC. Its translation is CASSYGGDYEQYF.

As to this clonotype: This clone may be a read error of a much larger clone one base away. The rearrangement links TRBV5-1 to TRBJ2-2; D could derive from TRBD1 or TRBD2 (6 bases each). V lost 0 bases to trimming and J lost 5 bases, with 17 bases between them. The CDR3 is 17 residues long. CDR1 SGHRS and CDR2 YFSETQ come from the germline V gene. The CDR3 bases are TGCGCCAGCAGCTTGGCCCCCGGGGGCCTGGGGACCGGGGAGCTGTTTTTT. This translates into CASSLAPGGLGTGELFF.

There are many counts of this clonotype. The rearrangement uses TRBV7-9 and TRBJ2-3, with 8 nucleotides matching TRBD1. The CDR3 totals 15 residues. The ends lost 4 bases at V and 2 bases at J; junction bases unmatched: 5. Germline V gives CDR1 SEHNR, CDR2 FQNEAQ (reference sequence). The CDR3 region has the DNA TGTGCCAGCAGCTCCCAGGGGGCCAACACAGATACGCAGTATTTT. This translates into CASSSQGANTDTQYF.

This clonotype has ten or more counts. The V gene is TRBV7-2, the J gene TRBJ2-3; 8 positions agree with TRBD1. CDR3 length: 13 residues. V was clipped by 3 bases and J by 4 bases; unmatched bases: 0. Germline V CDR1 and CDR2: SGHTA, FQGNSA. The CDR3 coding sequence is TGTGCCAGCAGCTTGGACAGGGCAGATACGCAGTATTTT. Its translation: CASSLDRADTQYF.

This clonotype appeared many times. The V call is TRBV21-1, the J call TRBJ2-7; the DNA was not used to check the table's D call, TRBD1. TRBV21-1 is tagged as a pseudogene. This CDR3 is 12 amino acids long. This CDR3 reads CASPGSDHEQYF. CDR3 in DNA: TGTGCCAGCCCCGGGTCAGACCACGAGCAGTACTTC.

Turning to this clonotype: Being one base from a much bigger clone, this may be a read error. V gene TRBV20-1 combines with J gene TRBJ2-2; D is perhaps TRBD2 (7 bases). Germline-derived CDR1 and CDR2 are DFQATT and SNEGSKA (reference sequence). The CDR3 runs 17 residues. For the CDR3, the DNA is TGCTGTGCTAGAGATCTCGGTGGGGGGGCCACGTATGGGGAGCTGTTTTTT. Translation: CCARDLGGGATYGELFF.

This clonotype was recorded at least ten times. The rearrangement uses TRBV7-8 and TRBJ2-5; TRBD2 matches at 11 bases. This CDR3 comprises 18 residues. The germline V gene has CDR1 SGHVS and CDR2 FQNEAQ. V lost 2 bases and J lost 1; bases outside the gene matches: 9. CDR3 DNA sequence: TGTGCCAGCAGCTTACTCACTAGCGGGGGCCCTCTCCAAGAGACCCAGTACTTC. As protein: CASSLLTSGGPLQETQYF. The full variable domain, with the rest looked up from reference TRBV7-8 and TRBJ2-5, is GAGVSQSPRYKVAKRGQDVALRCDPISGHVSLFWYQQALGQGPEFLTYFQNEAQLDKSGLPSDRFFAERPEGSVSTLKIQRTQQEDSAVYLCASSLLTSGGPLQETQYFGPGTRLLVL.

This clonotype was recorded at least ten times. The gene calls are TRBV6-2 or TRBV6-3 and TRBJ2-7; TRBD1 agrees at 7 bases. Germline assignment: CDR1 MNHEY and CDR2 SVGEGT. The length of the CDR3 is 14 residues. The V gene end was trimmed by 7 bases and the J gene end by 3 bases; junction bases not matched to a gene: 9. CDR3 bases: TGTGCCAGCACTCGGGACAGACGAGGCTACGAGCAGTACTTC. Translated: CASTRDRRGYEQYF.

The sample holds a few counts of this clonotype. The CDR3 DNA is TGTGCCAGTACTGATCAGGGAATAAATCAGCCCCAGCATTTT. Amino acids: CASTDQGINQPQHF. V usage is TRBV19 and J usage is TRBJ1-5; possible D gene TRBD1, 5 bases. In germline, CDR1 is LNHDA, CDR2 SQIVND (reference sequence). Trimming stripped 7 bases from V and 4 bases from J, with 14 bases between. There are 14 residues in the CDR3.

A few counts support this clonotype. The chain carries TRBV28 and TRBJ2-2, with 8 nucleotides matching TRBD1. J lost 4 bases, V lost 1 base, and 11 bases had no gene match. The germline gives CDR1 MDHEN, CDR2 SYDVKM. There are 18 residues in the CDR3. The CDR3 DNA sequence: TGTGCCAGCAGTTTATCCGGCCTTACAGGGGGAGCCACCGGGGAGCTGTTTTTT. Protein: CASSLSGLTGGATGELFF.

This clonotype was recorded many times. The chain carries TRBV20-1 and TRBJ2-1; 9 bases align to TRBD2. From germline, CDR1 is DFQATT and CDR2 SNEGSKA (reference sequence). V was pared by 5 bases and J by 8 bases, with 10 bases of the junction left unmatched. The CDR3 runs to 14 residues. CDR3 amino acids: CSAFSGSRMDEQFF. CDR3 sequence (DNA): TGCAGTGCTTTTAGCGGGAGTAGAATGGATGAGCAGTTCTTC.

This clonotype was observed many times. The chain uses TRBV5-1 and TRBJ2-1, with D tentatively TRBD2 (5 bases). From germline, CDR1 is SGHRS and CDR2 YFSETQ. The CDR3 is 17 amino acids. The V and J ends lost 4 bases and 1 base respectively, with 18 bases between them. CDR3 sequence: CASSPQAAGRSYNEQFF. In DNA, the CDR3 is TGCGCCAGCAGCCCGCAAGCGGCGGGCAGGTCCTACAATGAGCAGTTCTTC.

This clonotype was seen repeatedly, ten times or more. The chain uses TRBV6-4 and TRBJ2-2; possibly TRBD1 for D (6 bases). Trimming left V 6 bases short and J 6 bases short, with 14 bases between. CDR1 and CDR2 (germline): MRHNA, SNTAGT. This CDR3 region has 14 residues. This chain's CDR3 is CASSKYQGSGELFF. CDR3 DNA sequence: TGTGCCAGCAGCAAGTACCAGGGGTCCGGGGAGCTGTTTTTT.

This clonotype was observed a handful of times. V usage is TRBV11-2 and J usage is TRBJ2-1, with D unresolved. Trimming took 4 bases from V and 7 from J, leaving 11 bases between them. Germline CDR1 reads SGHAT; CDR2 reads FQNNGV. There are 13 residues in the CDR3. CDR3 DNA: TGTGCCAGCAGCTCCGGCCGTCCGAATGAGCAGTTCTTC. This translates into CASSSGRPNEQFF.

This clonotype appeared many times. The V gene is TRBV29-1, the J gene TRBJ2-3, with D unclear. The CDR3 spans 10 residues. Trimming shortened V by 4 bases and J by 6 bases, and 5 bases separated the two germline ends. Germline values: CDR1 SQVTM, CDR2 ANQGSEA. CDR3 sequence (DNA): TGCAGCGTTGGGGTGGATACGCAGTATTTT. It is translated as CSVGVDTQYF.

This clonotype turned up a few times. The chain carries TRBV18 and TRBJ2-7; the D is unclear. Trimming shortened V by 6 bases and J by 1 base, and 10 bases separated the two germline ends. The CDR3 is 13 amino acids. Germline-derived CDR1 and CDR2 are KGHSH and LQKENI. The DNA of the CDR3 is TGTGCCAGCTCCTCCACCAAGTCCTACGAGCAGTACTTC. This gives the protein CASSSTKSYEQYF.